Listed below are T cell receptor beta chains from one sample, sequenced in a study of blood T cell repertoires in COVID-19. Produced via immunoSEQ multiplex PCR; TCRdb's table is partial and in-frame only. The repertoire consists of 130,000 to 150,000 clones, with over 75% occurring once and the leading ten covering 5%. Sequencing was done on a sample of peripheral blood. All receptors come from a woman in her fifties or sixties with acute or convalescent COVID-19. Each CDR3 is given with its conserved first and last residue. D genes are given only for firm matches. The size field is filled for only some rows; it gives once, few, many or a size class.

>-|-|TRBJ2-3|TRBV6-2/TRBV6-3
CASSYSQESGSVPDTQYF
TGTGCCAGCAGTTACTCTCAGGAGTCGGGGAGCGTTCCAGATACGCAGTATTTT
>TRBD1|-|TRBJ2-3|TRBV29-1
CSVDRGQVGWDTQYF
TGCAGCGTTGATAGGGGACAGGTCGGTTGGGATACGCAGTATTTT
>TRBD1|few|TRBJ1-2|TRBV18
CASSPGQAGYTF
TGTGCCAGCTCACCGGGACAGGCGGGCTACACCTTC
>-|-|TRBJ1-4|TRBV6-1
CASSDQGFATNEKLFF
TGTGCCAGCAGTGACCAGGGATTCGCAACTAATGAAAAACTGTTTTTT
>TRBD1|-|TRBJ1-1|TRBV30
CAWSNRGDTEAFF
TGTGCCTGGAGTAACAGGGGTGACACTGAAGCTTTCTTT
>TRBD2|-|TRBJ2-3|TRBV30
CAYAPLAGGDTQYF
TGTGCCTACGCCCCTCTAGCGGGGGGGGATACGCAGTATTTT
>TRBD2|-|TRBJ2-1|TRBV10-3
CATNTGGGAYYEQFF
TGTGCCACAAACACGGGCGGGGGGGCGTACTATGAGCAGTTCTTC
>TRBD1|-|TRBJ1-1|TRBV19
CASSLPGTANTEAFF
TGTGCCAGTAGTTTACCCGGGACAGCGAACACTGAAGCTTTCTTT
>-|-|TRBJ2-5|TRBV2
CASSERGTIQETQYF
TGTGCCAGCAGTGAGCGGGGCACCATACAAGAGACCCAGTACTTC
>-|many|TRBJ1-6|TRBV7-9
CASRNGEVNNSPLHF
TGTGCCAGCAGGAACGGAGAGGTTAATAATTCACCCCTCCACTTT
>-|-|TRBJ1-4|TRBV7-9
CASRAFSNEKLFF
TGTGCCAGCAGGGCTTTTTCTAATGAAAAACTGTTTTTT
>-|-|TRBJ1-5|TRBV28
CATLDQGSNQPQHF
TGTGCCACCCTCGATCAGGGAAGCAATCAGCCCCAGCATTTT
>TRBD1|-|TRBJ1-3|TRBV28
CASTITGAGNTIYF
TGTGCCAGCACGATAACAGGGGCTGGAAACACCATATATTTT
>TRBD1|-|TRBJ1-5|TRBV2
CASRPDRDRSNQPQHF
TGTGCCAGCAGGCCCGACCGGGACAGGTCCAATCAGCCCCAGCATTTT
>-|-|TRBJ1-3|TRBV7-8
CASSPSGNTIYF
TGTGCCAGCAGCCCCAGTGGAAACACCATATATTTT
>TRBD1|-|TRBJ2-7|TRBV6-7
CASSYDRVSFF
TGTGCCAGCAGTTACGACAGGGTAAGTTTCTTC
>-|-|TRBJ2-7|TRBV11-3
CASSLDRGSEQYF
TGTGCCAGCAGCTTAGACAGGGGAAGCGAGCAGTACTTC
>TRBD1|-|TRBJ1-1|TRBV7-9
CASSFLKQGKEAFF
TGTGCCAGCAGCTTCTTAAAACAGGGGAAGGAAGCTTTCTTT
>TRBD1|-|TRBJ2-2|TRBV12-5
CASGPGQGGHGELFF
TGTGCTAGTGGCCCAGGACAGGGGGGACACGGGGAGCTGTTTTTT
>TRBD1|-|TRBJ2-2|TRBV4-2
CASSHKYLDRGRTGELFF
TGTGCCAGCAGCCACAAGTACCTTGACAGGGGAAGGACGGGGGAGCTGTTTTTT
>-|-|TRBJ2-7|TRBV7-8
CASSLVNYEQYF
TGTGCCAGCAGCTTAGTCAATTACGAGCAGTACTTC
>-|-|TRBJ1-2|TRBV5-6
CASSFGKNYGYTF
TGTGCCAGCAGCTTCGGGAAAAACTATGGCTACACCTTC
>TRBD1|-|TRBJ1-2|TRBV14
CASSQDSGQGRGYTF
TGTGCCAGCAGCCAAGACTCCGGACAGGGACGTGGCTACACCTTC
>TRBD2|-|TRBJ2-3|TRBV19
CASPGLAGVTDTQYF
TGTGCCAGTCCCGGACTAGCGGGGGTTACAGATACGCAGTATTTT
>TRBD1|-|TRBJ2-2|TRBV9
CASHRGNTGELFF
TGTGCCAGCCACAGGGGGAACACCGGGGAGCTGTTTTTT
>-|-|TRBJ1-1|TRBV27
CASSSLTGPGGGTEAFF
TGTGCCAGCAGTAGCCTCACAGGACCGGGGGGGGGCACTGAAGCTTTCTTT
>-|-|TRBJ2-2|TRBV27
CASSLWGRTGELFF
TGTGCCAGCAGTTTGTGGGGGCGCACCGGGGAGCTGTTTTTT
>-|-|TRBJ1-5|TRBV3-1/TRBV3-2
CASSQRGNQPQHF
TGTGCCAGCAGCCAGAGGGGGAATCAGCCCCAGCATTTT
>-|-|TRBJ2-1|TRBV7-3
CASSLDATSYNEQFF
TGTGCCAGCAGCTTAGATGCGACAAGCTACAATGAGCAGTTCTTC
>-|-|TRBJ1-2|TRBV4-1
CASSQDGRSGYTF
TGCGCCAGCAGCCAAGACGGGAGGTCGGGCTACACCTTC
>TRBD2|once|TRBJ2-1|TRBV11-2
CASSSGAGRGDREQFF
TGTGCCAGCAGCTCGGGGGCCGGGCGGGGGGACCGTGAGCAGTTCTTC
>-|-|TRBJ1-2|TRBV6-5
CASSLGGYGYTF
TGTGCCAGCAGCCTGGGGGGCTATGGCTACACCTTC
>TRBD2|-|TRBJ2-3|TRBV2
CASSEVVAGGTDTQYF
TGTGCCAGCAGTGAAGTGGTAGCGGGGGGCACAGATACGCAGTATTTT
>-|-|TRBJ1-2|TRBV7-9
CASSLGTVNYGYTF
TGTGCCAGCAGCTTAGGAACAGTCAACTATGGCTACACCTTC
>TRBD2|-|TRBJ2-5|TRBV4-2
CASSYILAVEEETQYF
TGTGCCAGCAGCTATATACTAGCGGTAGAGGAGGAAACCCAGTACTTC
>TRBD1|once|TRBJ2-2|TRBV7-9
CASSLKGQTYTGELFF
TGTGCCAGCAGCTTGAAGGGACAGACCTACACCGGGGAGCTGTTTTTT
>-|-|TRBJ2-7|TRBV12-3/TRBV12-4
CASSSGQGSEQYF
TGTGCCAGCAGTTCTGGGCAGGGAAGCGAGCAGTACTTC
>TRBD1|-|TRBJ1-1|TRBV6-5
CASTRGTELNTEAFF
TGTGCCAGCACTAGAGGGACAGAGTTAAACACTGAAGCTTTCTTT
>-|-|TRBJ1-2|TRBV12-3/TRBV12-4
CASSFGGGGYTF
TGTGCCAGCAGTTTTGGGGGAGGAGGCTACACCTTC
>-|-|TRBJ1-3|TRBV6-5
CASIKRGGGNTIYF
TGTGCCAGCATCAAAAGGGGGGGTGGAAACACCATATATTTT
>-|-|TRBJ1-3|TRBV4-2
CASSQDDRERNTIYF
TGTGCCAGCAGCCAGGACGACAGAGAGAGAAACACCATATATTTT
>-|-|TRBJ1-6|TRBV18
CASSPPSLPNSPLHF
TGTGCCAGCTCACCACCCAGTCTGCCCAATTCACCCCTCCACTTT
>TRBD2|-|TRBJ2-3|TRBV5-1
CASSFIAGGNLDTQYF
TGCGCCAGCAGCTTTATAGCGGGGGGCAACTTGGATACGCAGTATTTT
>-|few|TRBJ2-1|TRBV28
CASTSGGARYEQFF
TGTGCCAGCACCAGTGGGGGGGCCCGGTATGAGCAGTTCTTC
>TRBD1|-|TRBJ1-1|TRBV4-1
CASSQDTGTARMNTEAFF
TGCGCCAGCAGCCAAGATACCGGGACAGCGCGCATGAACACTGAAGCTTTCTTT
>TRBD1|-|TRBJ2-7|TRBV4-2
CASTTRTGAGGTYEQYF
TGTGCCAGCACTACCCGAACAGGGGCAGGGGGCACCTACGAGCAGTACTTC
>-|-|TRBJ2-7|TRBV7-3
CASSLTIGQGGNEQYF
TGTGCCAGCAGCTTAACTATTGGGCAGGGGGGCAACGAGCAGTACTTC
>TRBD1|-|TRBJ2-7|TRBV7-8
CASSLAGTGGYEQYF
TGTGCCAGCAGCTTAGCGGGGACAGGGGGTTACGAGCAGTACTTC
>TRBD2|-|TRBJ2-3|TRBV11-3
CASSLGSGGETDTQYF
TGTGCCAGCAGCTTAGGGAGCGGGGGAGAAACAGATACGCAGTATTTT
>-|-|TRBJ2-5|TRBV6-4
CASSPLAGSQETQYF
TGTGCCAGCAGCCCCTTGGCGGGGAGCCAAGAGACCCAGTACTTC
>-|-|TRBJ1-4|TRBV7-9
CASSSPGRQEEKLFF
TGTGCCAGCAGCTCACCAGGGAGGCAAGAAGAAAAACTGTTTTTT
>-|-|TRBJ2-3|TRBV12-1
CASSLEGTSGGGLVDTQYF
TGTGCCAGCAGCTTGGAGGGGACTAGCGGGGGGGGCTTGGTGGATACGCAGTATTTT
>TRBD2|-|TRBJ2-3|TRBV7-6
CASSLLGLAGGPLTDTQYF
TGTGCCAGCAGCTTACTGGGACTAGCGGGGGGGCCCTTGACAGATACGCAGTATTTT
>-|-|TRBJ2-1|TRBV7-3
CASSSTRQNSYNEQFF
TGTGCCAGCAGCTCGACACGGCAAAACTCCTACAATGAGCAGTTCTTC
>TRBD1|-|TRBJ2-7|TRBV10-3
CAIKGQGTYEQYF
TGTGCCATCAAGGGACAGGGAACCTACGAGCAGTACTTC
>-|few|TRBJ1-5|TRBV6-6
CATATGNQPQHF
TGTGCCACCGCAACAGGGAATCAGCCCCAGCATTTT
>-|-|TRBJ2-2|TRBV7-2
CASSPGGAPNTGELFF
TGTGCCAGCAGCCCCGGAGGGGCGCCGAACACCGGGGAGCTGTTTTTT
>-|-|TRBJ2-5|TRBV29-1
CSVDRGGTQYF
TGCAGCGTCGACCGGGGAGGGACCCAGTACTTC
>-|once|TRBJ1-6|TRBV5-1
CASSLGTANSPLHF
TGCGCCAGCAGCTTGGGGACAGCTAATTCACCCCTCCACTTT